Listed below are T cell receptor beta chains from one sample, sequenced in a study of circulating and synovial CD4+ cells in juvenile arthritis. Clones were read by immunoSEQ multiplex PCR, and TCRdb kept only the in-frame ones, dropping some. The sample contains about 35,000 clones, about 95% of which appear only once. The sequenced sample was CD4+ T cells from blood. Receptors were obtained from a human donor with juvenile idiopathic arthritis. CDR3s include the opening cysteine and the closing phenylalanine or tryptophan. A D gene is named only where the DNA matches it firmly. Rows may omit the clone size; those that give it use once, few, many or a size class.

clone_size	d_call	v_call	j_call	cdr3_length	cdr3_nt	cdr3_aa
-	-	TRBV6-1	TRBJ2-5	14	TGTGCCAGCAGTGAATCCAGGGGACGAGAGACCCAGTACTTC	CASSESRGRETQYF
-	-	TRBV28	TRBJ2-1	15	TGTGCCAGCAGTTTGGTCCCGGTCGGGGGTAACGATAAGTTCTTC	CASSLVPVGGNDKFF
-	-	TRBV28	TRBJ2-1	12	TGTGCCAGCAGTACTTACCTCTATGAGCAGTTCTTC	CASSTYLYEQFF
-	TRBD1	TRBV10-2	TRBJ2-7	13	TGCGCCAGCAGGACAGGGGGGATGGACGAGCAGTACTTC	CASRTGGMDEQYF
-	-	TRBV7-9	TRBJ2-7	13	TGTGCCAGCAGCTTAGACTCATTCTACGAGCAGTACTTC	CASSLDSFYEQYF
-	-	TRBV4-2	TRBJ2-3	14	TGTGCCAGCAGCCAAGATCAGGCTGCAGATACGCAGTATTTT	CASSQDQAADTQYF
-	-	TRBV19	TRBJ1-5	15	TGTGCCAGTATAGAGGGTCCTACTAGCAATCAGCCCCAGCATTTT	CASIEGPTSNQPQHF
-	TRBD2	TRBV27	TRBJ2-5	13	TGTGCCAGCAGTCGCGGACTAGGGGAGACCCAGTACTTC	CASSRGLGETQYF
-	-	TRBV5-6	TRBJ1-1	15	TGTGCCAGCAGCCGGGACACCTACATGAACACTGAAGCTTTCTTT	CASSRDTYMNTEAFF
-	-	TRBV4-2	TRBJ2-5	15	TGTGCCAGCAGCCAAGATCAAGGGGGGGGAGAGACCCAGTACTTC	CASSQDQGGGETQYF
-	TRBD1	TRBV28	TRBJ1-2	17	TGTGCCAGCAGTCTACCGGGACAGGGGACGATTATAGATGGCTACACCTTC	CASSLPGQGTIIDGYTF
-	TRBD2	TRBV18	TRBJ2-1	14	TGTGCCAGCTCTCCCCTAGCGGGAGGAGGTGAGCAGTTCTTC	CASSPLAGGGEQFF
-	-	TRBV4-3	TRBJ1-1	13	TGCGCCAGCAGCCAAGGCTTGGCAGCTGAAGCTTTCTTT	CASSQGLAAEAFF
once	TRBD1	TRBV30	TRBJ1-2	11	TGTGCCTGGACAGGGGGATCAGGCTACACCTTC	CAWTGGSGYTF
-	TRBD1	TRBV7-2	TRBJ2-7	15	TGTGCCAGCAGCTTAGGGACAGGGGGCGTCTACGAGCAGTACTTC	CASSLGTGGVYEQYF
-	TRBD1	TRBV28	TRBJ1-2	16	TGTGCCAGCAGTTTGGAAGGATCAACAGGGGGAGGAGGCTACACCTTC	CASSLEGSTGGGGYTF
-	TRBD2	TRBV10-1	TRBJ2-1	15	TGCGCCAGCAGAACGACTAGCAGAGCCTACAATGAGCAGTTCTTC	CASRTTSRAYNEQFF
-	TRBD1	TRBV27	TRBJ1-1	17	TGTGCCAGCAGTTTTATAGGTACAGGGGGAAAGAACACTGAAGCTTTCTTT	CASSFIGTGGKNTEAFF
-	TRBD1	TRBV7-9	TRBJ1-2	15	TGTGCCAGCAGCCTAGGTGGACAGGGATTTTATGGCTACACCTTC	CASSLGGQGFYGYTF
-	TRBD1	TRBV6-1	TRBJ2-7	13	TGTGCCAGCAGGACAGGGGCGATCTACGAGCAGTACTTC	CASRTGAIYEQYF
-	-	TRBV4-3	TRBJ2-3	18	TGCGCCAGCAGCCAGTACAGTCTAACCGCAGGAAGCACAGATACGCAGTATTTT	CASSQYSLTAGSTDTQYF
-	TRBD1	TRBV6-5	TRBJ1-2	12	TGTGCCAGCAGAACAGGGGATTATGGCTACACCTTC	CASRTGDYGYTF
-	TRBD2	TRBV9	TRBJ2-7	14	TGTGCCAGCAGCGTGAGTAGCGGGACCTACGAGCAGTACTTC	CASSVSSGTYEQYF
-	-	TRBV6-6	TRBJ2-7	16	TGTGCCAGCAGGAACCCCCCGGGTCCTCATTTCTACGAGCAGTACTTC	CASRNPPGPHFYEQYF
-	-	TRBV7-2	TRBJ2-7	14	TGTGCCAGCAGCTTAGTCTGGCAGGGCTACGAGCAGTACTTC	CASSLVWQGYEQYF
-	-	TRBV30	TRBJ2-5	14	TGTGCCTGGAGTCAGGGCGTTGGGAGGGAGACCCAGTACTTC	CAWSQGVGRETQYF
-	TRBD1	TRBV2	TRBJ1-2	14	TGTGCCGGAGGAGGATACAGGGGGAACTATGGCTACACCTTC	CAGGGYRGNYGYTF
-	-	TRBV21-1	TRBJ2-1	14	TGTGCCAGCCTCCCTAGCGGGAGGAGGAATGAGCAGTTCTTC	CASLPSGRRNEQFF
-	-	TRBV5-4	TRBJ1-4	14	TGTGCCAGCAGCATGGGCGTAACTAATGAAAAACTGTTTTTT	CASSMGVTNEKLFF
-	-	TRBV2	TRBJ2-3	13	TGTGCCAGCGGCGGCGATACCACAGATACGCAGTATTTT	CASGGDTTDTQYF
-	TRBD2	TRBV2	TRBJ2-5	13	TGTGCCACAAAGCGGGGGCGAGAAGAGACCCAGTACTTC	CATKRGREETQYF
-	TRBD1	TRBV9	TRBJ2-1	14	TGTGCCAGCAGCCGACGGACAGGTTGGGATGAGCAGTTCTTC	CASSRRTGWDEQFF
-	TRBD2	TRBV28	TRBJ2-7	14	TGTGCCAGCAGCCAAGCGGGGGCAGGGAGGGAGCAGTACTTC	CASSQAGAGREQYF
-	TRBD2	TRBV4-1	TRBJ2-7	14	TGCGCCAGCAGCCAGGTAGCGGGGGCCTACGAGCAGTACTTC	CASSQVAGAYEQYF
-	-	TRBV7-2	TRBJ2-4	12	TGTGCCAGCAGCTTAGCGGGAGAGCGTCAGTACTTC	CASSLAGERQYF
-	-	TRBV27	TRBJ2-6	15	TGTGCCAGCAGTCCCCACAGCTCTGGGGCCAACGTCCTGACTTTC	CASSPHSSGANVLTF
-	-	TRBV28	TRBJ1-2	17	TGTGCCAGCACGAGAGGCAGCCGCAACCCCCCTAACTATGGCTACACCTTC	CASTRGSRNPPNYGYTF
-	-	TRBV6-1	TRBJ1-1	17	TGTGCCAGCAGTGAACCGCGGGGATCCTTGCTGAACACTGAAGCTTTCTTT	CASSEPRGSLLNTEAFF
-	-	TRBV5-4	TRBJ2-3	17	TGTGCCAGCAGCTCCTCCGGGAATAACCCCATCACAGATACGCAGTATTTT	CASSSSGNNPITDTQYF
once	TRBD2	TRBV5-4	TRBJ2-1	17	TGTGCCAGCAGCTTGCCTAGCGGGGGGGCCTCATACAATGAGCAGTTCTTC	CASSLPSGGASYNEQFF
-	-	TRBV10-3	TRBJ2-7	14	TGTGCCATCAGTGCCACCGGGACTTTGTACGAGCAGTACTTC	CAISATGTLYEQYF
-	-	TRBV19	TRBJ1-5	16	TGTGCCAGTAGTATCTCTACCCGGTGGAGCAATCAGCCCCAGCATTTT	CASSISTRWSNQPQHF
-	TRBD2	TRBV16	TRBJ2-7	13	TGTGCCAGCAGCCAATCGGGAGGGCACGAGCAGTACTTC	CASSQSGGHEQYF
once	-	TRBV19	TRBJ1-5	14	TGTGCCAGTAGTATAAGGGGGGGCGGGCAGCCCCAGCATTTT	CASSIRGGGQPQHF
-	TRBD2	TRBV27	TRBJ2-2	16	TGTGCCAGCAGTCCTCTAGCGGGAGAGGGCACCGGGGAGCTGTTTTTT	CASSPLAGEGTGELFF
-	-	TRBV6-1	TRBJ2-5	18	TGTGCCAGCAGTGAATCTCGAGGGGTTAGCGGAGTCCGTGAGACCCAGTACTTC	CASSESRGVSGVRETQYF
-	-	TRBV14	TRBJ1-6	17	TGTGCCAGCAGCTCCGGAGCGGGGGTCTCCTATAATTCACCCCTCCACTTT	CASSSGAGVSYNSPLHF
-	-	TRBV28	TRBJ2-3	16	TGTGCCAGCAGTTTCGAGAGAGGGCGGGGTACAGATACGCAGTATTTT	CASSFERGRGTDTQYF
-	-	TRBV7-2	TRBJ1-5	15	TGTGCCAGCAGCCGAGGGGGGGGCGCTGGGCAGCCCCAGCATTTT	CASSRGGGAGQPQHF
-	-	TRBV6-1	TRBJ2-3	15	TGTGCCAGCAGCTTAAATCCGTCACTTACAGATACGCAGTATTTT	CASSLNPSLTDTQYF
-	TRBD1	TRBV2	TRBJ1-4	14	TGTGCCAGCATAACGTACAGGGGCAATGAAAAACTGTTTTTT	CASITYRGNEKLFF
-	TRBD1	TRBV19	TRBJ2-3	16	TGTGCCAGTAGTACCGAACGGGACAGGTCCCTCAATACGCAGTATTTT	CASSTERDRSLNTQYF
-	-	TRBV14	TRBJ1-1	11	TGTGCCAGTGCGATGGGAGGGCGGGCTTTCTTT	CASAMGGRAFF
-	TRBD1	TRBV5-6	TRBJ1-2	16	TGTGCCAGCAGTTCGGGGGACAGGACCCTTAACTATGGCTACACCTTC	CASSSGDRTLNYGYTF
-	TRBD1	TRBV14	TRBJ1-1	13	TGTGCCAGCAGCCAAGGGGACAGCTTTGAAGCTTTCTTT	CASSQGDSFEAFF